This T cell receptor (beta chain) was recovered during a study of cytomegalovirus exposure and HLA in healthy donors. At the level of the study: The same platform as the approximately 730 first-cohort repertoires was used for the 95 to 150 validation repertoires, a later analysis reported. Study results and caveats: Clusters of TCRs from the first cohort tended to co-occur in the roughly 120 validation repertoires (as a later analysis found).

Assay: immunoSEQ multiplex PCR; the TCRdb copy retains only in-frame clones and omits some. The sample carries about 240,000 clones, around 88% recorded once. The CDR3 is made up of 14 amino acids. Trimming stripped 2 bases from V and 3 bases from J, with 11 bases between. Germline V lookup: CDR1 MNHNY, CDR2 SVGAGI (reference sequence). To note about this clone: Its antigen is undetermined.

Separate from the approximately 600-subject first cohort was the approximately 120-subject validation cohort, to which the donors belonged. Material for sequencing was PBMCs. The chain couples TRBV6-6 to TRBJ2-7, with D perhaps TRBD1 (6 bases). The receptor's source is a woman aged 30 to 39 in good health and CMV-seropositive. CDR3 in DNA: TGTGCCAGCAGTTACGAAGGGGGTGGCTACGAGCAGTACTTC. Amino acids: CASSYEGGGYEQYF.